The rows below give T cell receptor beta chains drawn from one sample of a study of blood T cell repertoires in COVID-19. Clones were read by immunoSEQ multiplex PCR, and TCRdb kept only the in-frame ones, dropping some. In the table there are 60,000 to 85,000 clones, 75% to 85% of which are singletons. Sequencing was done on a sample of peripheral blood. The origin of the receptors is a human donor in a cohort sampled during active COVID-19. Both conserved end residues are part of each CDR3. A D gene is named only where the DNA matches it firmly. Part of the rows lack a size; the others show once, few, many or a class for expanded clones.

d_gene,v_gene,j_gene,abundance,CDR3aa,CDR3nt
TRBD2,TRBV18,TRBJ2-7,-,CASSPGTSGYEQYF,TGTGCCAGCTCTCCCGGGACTAGCGGCTACGAGCAGTACTTC
TRBD1,TRBV27,TRBJ1-2,-,CASSQRTGGYGYTF,TGTGCCAGCAGTCAGAGGACAGGGGGCTATGGCTACACCTTC
-,TRBV20-1,TRBJ2-7,-,CSASRQGLTYEQYF,TGCAGTGCTAGTAGGCAGGGACTTACATACGAGCAGTACTTC
-,TRBV5-6,TRBJ2-2,-,CASSLESRNTGELFF,TGTGCCAGCAGCTTGGAATCGAGAAACACCGGGGAGCTGTTTTTT
-,TRBV28,TRBJ2-1,-,CASSSYNEQFF,TGTGCCAGCAGTTCGTACAATGAGCAGTTCTTC
-,TRBV19,TRBJ1-1,-,CASSPDRVGETEAFF,TGTGCCAGTAGTCCCGACCGGGTCGGGGAAACTGAAGCTTTCTTT
-,TRBV5-1,TRBJ1-3,-,CASSSRTDANTIYF,TGCGCCAGCAGCTCAAGGACAGATGCAAACACCATATATTTT
TRBD1,TRBV5-4,TRBJ1-1,-,CASSQVGTGNTEAFF,TGTGCCAGCAGCCAGGTTGGGACAGGAAACACTGAAGCTTTCTTT
-,TRBV18,TRBJ2-7,-,CASSREQGRIYEQYF,TGTGCCAGCTCACGGGAACAGGGAAGGATCTACGAGCAGTACTTC
TRBD1,TRBV6-5,TRBJ2-5,few,CASRLTGPQETQYF,TGTGCCAGCAGATTGACAGGGCCCCAAGAGACCCAGTACTTC
TRBD2,TRBV19,TRBJ2-2,-,CASSILALTSGSSGELFF,TGTGCCAGTAGTATTTTAGCGTTGACTAGCGGGAGTTCGGGGGAGCTGTTTTTT
TRBD2,TRBV7-6,TRBJ2-7,-,CASSSKPGLAGGPGEQYF,TGTGCCAGCAGCTCCAAGCCGGGACTAGCGGGAGGGCCGGGCGAGCAGTACTTC
TRBD2,TRBV3-1/TRBV3-2,TRBJ2-7,-,CASSQDSLAGYEQYF,TGTGCCAGCAGCCAAGACTCACTAGCGGGGTACGAGCAGTACTTC
-,TRBV28,TRBJ2-7,-,CASRSQGPYEQYF,TGTGCCAGCAGGTCACAGGGCCCCTACGAGCAGTACTTC
-,TRBV5-1,TRBJ1-4,-,CASSFQQGREEKLFF,TGCGCCAGCAGCTTTCAACAGGGAAGGGAAGAAAAACTGTTTTTT
TRBD2,TRBV7-9,TRBJ2-7,-,CASSLPGLADHYEQYF,TGTGCCAGCAGTCTTCCGGGACTAGCGGACCACTACGAGCAGTACTTC